These T cell receptor beta chains were read from a single sample in a study of glioma-infiltrating T cells after dendritic cell vaccination. TCRdb keeps only in-frame clones here, not all; method: immunoSEQ multiplex PCR. Of just over 95,000 clones in the sample, approximately 81% were seen once. The sample here was blood, taken before dendritic cell vaccination. The receptors shown here come from a human donor with glioblastoma. Each CDR3 is given with its conserved first and last residue.

TRBJ2-7,TRBV30,CAAGGTPLVYEQYF
TRBJ2-1,TRBV4-1,CASSQLTSGGAYEQFF
TRBJ2-5,TRBV28,CASSSGQGHQETQYF
TRBJ1-4,TRBV4-1,CASSQDPREDVSTNEKLFF
TRBJ1-2,TRBV7-9,CASSLVVSGGGYTF
TRBJ2-2,TRBV7-2,CASSPFTPAGELFF
TRBJ2-7,TRBV19,CASSISRAGGSYEQYF
TRBJ2-7,TRBV5-1,CASSQLAGEPTVEQYF
TRBJ2-7,TRBV18,CASSPGGVVPPLSYEQYF
TRBJ2-7,TRBV10-3,CAISPRGGAHEQYF
TRBJ1-2,TRBV5-4,CASSLSQTGDGYTF
TRBJ1-1,TRBV28,CASSLLGQAGGTEAFF
TRBJ2-2,TRBV19,CASSLRVYGELFF
TRBJ1-2,TRBV7-9,CASRFTGGGYTF
TRBJ2-3,TRBV7-9,CASTPGAGGTDTQYF
TRBJ1-1,TRBV2,CASKDTGGKEAFF
TRBJ2-2,TRBV27,CASSYTQGAGELFF
TRBJ1-3,TRBV7-6,CASSFGTGGSPGNTIYF
TRBJ2-7,TRBV5-1,CASSQLGYYEQYF
TRBJ2-1,TRBV27,CASRSLAGGTEQFF
TRBJ2-2,TRBV5-1,CASSLNTGELFF
TRBJ2-3,TRBV7-3,CASSLKQPGLGADTQYF
TRBJ2-2,TRBV5-6,CASSLGSGPNTGELFF
TRBJ1-6,TRBV4-1,CASSQEMASLHF
TRBJ2-7,TRBV28,CASSLGLAGVPYEQYF
TRBJ2-2,TRBV27,CASSLWEAGKVFF
TRBJ2-7,TRBV15,CATSRNIELGGEQYF
TRBJ2-3,TRBV5-1,CASSLNGHKGIDTQYF
TRBJ1-2,TRBV28,CASRPPQGYGYTF
TRBJ1-5,TRBV27,CASSLNRDSNQPQHF
TRBJ1-5,TRBV19,CASSISEGASNQPQHF
TRBJ2-5,TRBV5-6,CASSPNRGEPQKTQYF
TRBJ2-5,TRBV29-1,CSVEGQGLKTQYF
TRBJ2-3,TRBV29-1,CSVEDRLSTDTQYF
TRBJ2-3,TRBV28,CASSSPAGGTDTQYF
TRBJ2-7,TRBV2,CASSVEAGVYEQYF
TRBJ1-1,TRBV6-6,CASSQGGQGAQAFF
TRBJ1-2,TRBV6-5,CASARPGANYGYTF
TRBJ2-3,TRBV7-3,CASSFQGTDTQYF
TRBJ2-5,TRBV28,CASSPQTVGETQYF
TRBJ2-1,TRBV5-6,CASSWGLAAYNEQFF
TRBJ2-1,TRBV9,CASSVSGFPYNEQFF
TRBJ2-1,TRBV30,CAWSGGQGGSYNEQFF
TRBJ1-4,TRBV5-1,CASSQRKQGFAEKLFF
TRBJ2-1,TRBV12-5,CASGLVPGGGVNEQFF
TRBJ1-2,TRBV11-3,CASSIRTGDYGYTF
TRBJ2-2,TRBV30,CACDPRGLADTGELFF
TRBJ1-4,TRBV5-4,CASSQRTGTNEKLFF
TRBJ2-1,TRBV5-4,CASSFPAGEQFF
TRBJ2-5,TRBV5-6,CASSSGLETQYF
TRBJ2-1,TRBV5-1,CASSELPGTSGAYNEQFF
TRBJ2-1,TRBV28,CASSVKGPGLALSEQFF